The clone carrying this TCR beta chain has more than one count but fewer than ten. Original handling: Using reference gene primer amplification, nucleated cell counts were estimated. Clones were read by immunoSEQ multiplex PCR, and TCRdb kept only the in-frame ones, dropping some. The V and J calls and clone size come from that table; D and trimming were worked out from the DNA. The sample has about 300,000 clones; 85% to 90% are singletons. The CDR3 covers 15 residues. Trimming pared 2 bases from V and 2 bases from J, leaving 11 bases between. CDR1 MDHEN and CDR2 SYDVKM come from the germline V gene. The data were taken from a study of blood T cell repertoires in COVID-19.

The rearrangement links TRBV28 to TRBJ2-3; tentative D call: TRBD1 (5 bases). The sequence was collected from an older man with acute or convalescent COVID-19. Input material: peripheral blood. In nucleotides, the CDR3 is TGTGCCAGCAGTTTACAGGGCAGGGCCACAGATACGCAGTATTTT. Amino acid sequence: CASSLQGRATDTQYF.